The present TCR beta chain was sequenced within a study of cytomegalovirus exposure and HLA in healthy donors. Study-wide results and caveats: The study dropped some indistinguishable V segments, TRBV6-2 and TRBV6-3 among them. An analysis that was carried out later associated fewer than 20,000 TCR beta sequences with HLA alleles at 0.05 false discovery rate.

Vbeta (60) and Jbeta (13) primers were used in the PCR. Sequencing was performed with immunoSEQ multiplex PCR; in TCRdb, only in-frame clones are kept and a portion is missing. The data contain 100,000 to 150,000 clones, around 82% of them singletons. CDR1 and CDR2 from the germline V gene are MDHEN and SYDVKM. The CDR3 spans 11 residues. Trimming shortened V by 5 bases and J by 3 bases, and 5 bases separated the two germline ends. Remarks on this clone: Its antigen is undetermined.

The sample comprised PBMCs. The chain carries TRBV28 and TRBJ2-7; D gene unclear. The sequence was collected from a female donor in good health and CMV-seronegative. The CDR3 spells CASSANYEQYF. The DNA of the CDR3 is TGTGCCAGCAGTGCGAACTACGAGCAGTACTTC. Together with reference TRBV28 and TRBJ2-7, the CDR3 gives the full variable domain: DVKVTQSSRYLVKRTGEKVFLECVQDMDHENMFWYRQDPGLGLRLIYFSYDVKMKEKGDIPEGYSVSREKKERFSLILESASTNQTSMYLCASSANYEQYFGPGTRLTVT.